This TCR beta chain was recovered during a study of cytomegalovirus exposure and HLA in healthy donors. Study-level results: The authors later linked a missense DCLRE1C variant to TCR beta V- and J-gene trimming.

Remarks on this clone: Antigen: not known.

This CDR3 is built from 14 residues. Germline-derived CDR1 and CDR2 are ENHRY and SYGVKD. Deletions cut 0 bases from V and 5 bases from J, with 10 bases between. With 60 Vbeta and 13 Jbeta primers, the PCR was carried out. In the original processing: Later, roughly 86 million unique TCR beta chains were counted in an analysis, and roughly 11 million of them were shared. Measured with immunoSEQ multiplex PCR; TCRdb has only the in-frame clones, and not every one. From that table come the V and J calls and clone size; the DNA was used to work out D and trimming. The table shows 98,000 or so clones, with under 85% occurring only once.

The sequence was obtained from a man aged 35-49 years in good health and CMV-seronegative. The rearrangement uses TRBV10-3 and TRBJ2-5; a possible D gene is TRBD2 (6 bases). Specimen: PBMCs. The CDR3 is CAISESGGLETQYF. The CDR3 DNA reads as TGTGCCATCAGTGAGTCGGGGGGTCTTGAGACCCAGTACTTC.